A single sample is the source of the 14 T cell receptor beta chains below, sequenced in a study of T cell responses to AZD1222 COVID-19 vaccine. The assay was immunoSEQ multiplex PCR, and TCRdb's table has in-frame clones only and misses some. This sample has approximately 150,000 clones, with almost 95% found just once. This material consisted of peripheral blood, taken on day 0 of AZD1222 vaccination. Receptor source: an adult in good health.

The genes are TRBV5-4 and TRBJ2-5; D gene ambiguous. Between the trimmed V and J ends, which lost 0 bases and 5 bases, there was a span of 5 bases. The germline V gene has CDR1 SGHNT and CDR2 YYREEE (reference sequence). The length of the CDR3 is 12 residues. CDR3 sequence reads: CASSLDRETQYF. The CDR3 bases are TGTGCCAGCAGCTTGGACCGGGAGACCCAGTACTTC.

The chain couples TRBV6-5 to TRBJ2-5; 9 positions agree with TRBD2. The germline CDR1 and CDR2 sequences are MNHEY and SVGAGI. With V trimmed by 8 bases and J by 5 bases, 12 bases remained unmatched. The CDR3 spans 15 residues. The CDR3 coding sequence is TGTGCCAGCGGGGCTAGCGGGGCCCTAAGGGAGACCCAGTACTTC. It translates to CASGASGALRETQYF.

The V and J genes are TRBV2 and TRBJ1-4; a weak D match, TRBD1 (6 bases). The CDR3 spans 14 residues. Per germline, CDR1 SNHLY and CDR2 FYNNEI. V lost 1 base to trimming and J lost 7 bases, with 10 bases between them. CDR3 DNA sequence: TGTGCCAGCAGTGAAGTGCGGGGGCGTGAAAAACTGTTTTTT. Amino acids: CASSEVRGREKLFF.

The chain recombines TRBV5-4 with TRBJ2-3; D call uncertain. Trimming cost V 3 bases and J 4 bases, with 6 bases left between them. CDR1 and CDR2 from the germline V gene are SGHNT and YYREEE (reference sequence). CDR3 length: 12 residues. The CDR3 loop reads CASSSSPDTQYF. CDR3 nucleotide sequence: TGTGCCAGCAGCTCGAGTCCAGATACGCAGTATTTT.

The chain combines TRBV9 with TRBJ2-2, with D unclear. The CDR3 extends over 14 amino acids. Per the germline V gene, CDR1 is SGDLS and CDR2 is YYNGEE. V lost 0 bases and J 1 base, leaving 4 bases between the germline ends. CDR3 nucleotide sequence: TGTGCCAGCAGCGTAGAACAGAACACCGGGGAGCTGTTTTTT. Its translation is CASSVEQNTGELFF.

This chain joins TRBV7-6 and TRBJ2-3, with D perhaps matching TRBD2 (5 bases). CDR3 length: 15 residues. From germline, CDR1 is SGHVS and CDR2 FNYEAQ. V was pared by 2 bases and J by 4 bases, with 13 bases between. The CDR3 region has the DNA TGTGCCAGCAGCTTAAGACTCGGGATCGCAGATACGCAGTATTTT. Its protein is CASSLRLGIADTQYF. Together with reference TRBV7-6 and TRBJ2-3, the CDR3 gives the full variable domain: GAGVSQSPRYKVTKRGQDVALRCDPISGHVSLYWYRQALGQGPEFLTYFNYEAQQDKSGLPNDRFSAERPEGSISTLTIQRTEQRDSAMYRCASSLRLGIADTQYFGPGTRLTVL.

The V and J genes are TRBV16 and TRBJ2-1; 9 bases map to TRBD2. The V gene's germline CDR1 is KGHSY and CDR2 FQNENV. After removal of 4 bases from V and 0 bases from J, the junction contained 7 bases not matched to a gene. CDR3 size: 17 residues. The CDR3 DNA sequence: TGTGCCAGCAGCCCTCTCCGGACTAGCGACTCCTACAATGAGCAGTTCTTC. Translated: CASSPLRTSDSYNEQFF.

The gene calls are TRBV12-3 or TRBV12-4 and TRBJ1-5; D gene ambiguous. The length of the CDR3 is 13 residues. The V end lost 5 bases, the J end lost 2 bases, and 7 bases lay between the germline ends. The CDR3: CASSHPGNQPQHF. DNA of the CDR3: TGTGCCAGCAGTCACCCCGGCAATCAGCCCCAGCATTTT.

The V gene is TRBV28, the J gene TRBJ2-3; TRBD2 might be the D (7 bases). Trimming removed 6 bases at V and 2 bases at J, with 18 bases between. CDR1 is MDHEN and CDR2 is SYDVKM in the germline V gene. This CDR3 has 16 residues. The CDR3 region has the DNA TGTGCCAGCAGGACCCCAGGGGCGGGAGACACAGATACGCAGTATTTT. Residues: CASRTPGAGDTDTQYF.

Notes on this clone: Other DNA sequences in the sample encode the same CDR3. This chain uses TRBV7-2 with TRBJ2-7, with 7 bases matching TRBD2. There are 15 residues in the CDR3. Trimming at V came to 0 bases and at J to 0 bases, leaving 2 bases not matched to a gene. Per germline, CDR1 SGHTA and CDR2 FQGNSA. CDR3 in DNA: TGTGCCAGCAGCTTAGCGGGGGGGTTCTCCTACGAGCAGTACTTC. This encodes CASSLAGGFSYEQYF.

The chain employs TRBV24-1 and TRBJ2-7; D call uncertain. Germline V lookup: CDR1 KGHDR, CDR2 SFDVKD. This CDR3 spans 12 amino acids. The ends were cut back, 2 bases at V and 0 bases at J, with 1 base in the middle. As DNA, the CDR3 is TGTGCCACCAGTGATTACTCCTACGAGCAGTACTTC. This codes for CATSDYSYEQYF.

The V call is TRBV27, the J call TRBJ2-7, with 7 nucleotides matching TRBD1. In germline, CDR1 is MNHEY, CDR2 SMNVEV (reference sequence). J gave up 2 bases and V 4 bases, and 5 bases lay outside the gene matches. The CDR3 consists of 14 residues. For the CDR3, the DNA is TGTGCCAGCAGTTCATCAGACAGGGCCTACGAGCAGTACTTC. This translates into CASSSSDRAYEQYF.

The chain has TRBV6-2 or TRBV6-3 and TRBJ1-1; D possibly corresponds to TRBD1 (5 bases). Trimming removed 0 bases from V and 8 bases from J, with 13 bases in between. Per germline, CDR1 MNHEY and CDR2 SVGEGT. The CDR3 length is 14 residues. In nucleotides, the CDR3 is TGTGCCAGCAGTTACTCGGCTAAGGGGCGGGAAGCTTTCTTT. This gives the protein CASSYSAKGREAFF.

This chain's CDR3 is CASSLGATGAYNEQFF. The CDR3 coding sequence is TGTGCCAGCAGCTTAGGGGCGACTGGGGCCTACAATGAGCAGTTCTTC. The genes are TRBV11-2 and TRBJ2-1; no reliable D call. This CDR3 contains 16 residues. V was clipped by 1 base and J by 2 bases, with 12 bases between them. CDR1 is SGHAT, CDR2 FQNNGV, per germline.